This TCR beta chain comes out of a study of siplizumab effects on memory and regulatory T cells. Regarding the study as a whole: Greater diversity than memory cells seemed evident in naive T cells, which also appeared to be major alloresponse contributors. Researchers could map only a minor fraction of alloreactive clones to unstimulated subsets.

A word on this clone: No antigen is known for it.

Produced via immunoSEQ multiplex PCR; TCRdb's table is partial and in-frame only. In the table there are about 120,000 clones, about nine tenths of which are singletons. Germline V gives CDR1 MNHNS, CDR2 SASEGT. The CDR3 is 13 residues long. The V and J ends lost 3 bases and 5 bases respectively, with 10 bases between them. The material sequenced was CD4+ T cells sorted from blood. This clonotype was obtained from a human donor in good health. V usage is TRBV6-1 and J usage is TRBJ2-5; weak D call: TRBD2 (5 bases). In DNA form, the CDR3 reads TGTGCCAGCAGTGACCGGGAAGGGGAGACCCAGTACTTC. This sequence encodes CASSDREGETQYF.